The T cell receptor (beta chain) described here comes from a study of vaccination effects on CD4 cells after COVID-19. In the case of this clone: Its antigen is not identified.

Here immunoSEQ multiplex PCR was the method, and the copy in TCRdb shows in-frame clones only, minus some. The data contain 70,000 to 95,000 clones, about 74% of them singletons. The study, taken as a whole, reports: There were few convalescent patients in the study and no early post-infection timepoints. Marked clonal contraction of both clone types appeared late after vaccination.

With the ViraFEST assay, the study expanded antigen-specific CD4+ T cells using viral peptide pools, then sequenced them. Isolation of CD4+ T cells took place after nine to ten days of culture. Days 3 and 7 were when half the medium was replaced with IL-2 medium. Sequencing used CD4+ T cells from PBMCs cultured with HCoV-229E spike peptides, obtained before COVID-19 vaccination. The clonotype originates from a human donor who received a COVID-19 vaccine.

CDR3 sequence reads: CASSYRGENTEAFF. CDR3 coding DNA: TGTGCCAGCAGTTACCGGGGGGAGAACACTGAAGCTTTCTTT. This chain uses TRBV6-5 with TRBJ1-1; a possible D gene is TRBD1 (5 bases). Germline CDR1 and CDR2: MNHEY and SVGAGI. V was pared by 2 bases and J by 1 base, with 8 bases between. This CDR3 has 14 residues.